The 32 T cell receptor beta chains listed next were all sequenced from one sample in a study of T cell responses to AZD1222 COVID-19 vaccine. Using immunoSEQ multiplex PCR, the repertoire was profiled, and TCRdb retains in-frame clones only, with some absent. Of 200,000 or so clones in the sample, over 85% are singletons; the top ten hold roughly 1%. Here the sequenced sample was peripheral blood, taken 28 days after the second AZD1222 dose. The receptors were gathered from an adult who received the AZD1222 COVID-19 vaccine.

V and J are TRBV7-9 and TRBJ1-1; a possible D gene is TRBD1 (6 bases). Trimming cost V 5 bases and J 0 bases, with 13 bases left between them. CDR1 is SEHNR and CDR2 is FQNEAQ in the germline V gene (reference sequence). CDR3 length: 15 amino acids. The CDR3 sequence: CASSPTSGVNTEAFF. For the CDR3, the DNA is TGTGCCAGCAGCCCCACCTCAGGGGTGAACACTGAAGCTTTCTTT.

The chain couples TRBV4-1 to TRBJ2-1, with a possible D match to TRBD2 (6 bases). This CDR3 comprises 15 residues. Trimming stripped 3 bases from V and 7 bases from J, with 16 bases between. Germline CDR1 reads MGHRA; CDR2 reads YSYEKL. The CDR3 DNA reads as TGCGCCAGCAGCCATTCTGGAGGGGTGCGGAATGAGCAGTTCTTC. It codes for CASSHSGGVRNEQFF.

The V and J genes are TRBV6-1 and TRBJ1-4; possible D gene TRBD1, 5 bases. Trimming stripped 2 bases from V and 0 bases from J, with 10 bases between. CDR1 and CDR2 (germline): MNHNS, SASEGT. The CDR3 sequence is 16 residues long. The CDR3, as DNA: TGTGCCAGCAGTGAAATCACGGGGGCAACTAATGAAAAACTGTTTTTT. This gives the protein CASSEITGATNEKLFF.

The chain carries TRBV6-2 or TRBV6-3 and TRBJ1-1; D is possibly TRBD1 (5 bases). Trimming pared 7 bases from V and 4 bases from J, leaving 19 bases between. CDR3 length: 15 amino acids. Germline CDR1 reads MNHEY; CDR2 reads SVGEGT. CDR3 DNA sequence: TGTGCCAGCACCCCCGGCAGGGTGATAGTCACTGAAGCTTTCTTT. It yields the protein CASTPGRVIVTEAFF.

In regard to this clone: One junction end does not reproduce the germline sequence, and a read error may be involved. CDR3 loop: CASSLVVAGTATQYF. The CDR3 bases are TGTGCCAGCAGCTTAGTGGTAGCTGGTACAGCTACGCAGTATTTT. The rearrangement links TRBV7-6 to TRBJ2-3, with D hard to call. The CDR3 extends over 15 amino acids. The germline V gene encodes CDR1 SGHVS and CDR2 FNYEAQ.

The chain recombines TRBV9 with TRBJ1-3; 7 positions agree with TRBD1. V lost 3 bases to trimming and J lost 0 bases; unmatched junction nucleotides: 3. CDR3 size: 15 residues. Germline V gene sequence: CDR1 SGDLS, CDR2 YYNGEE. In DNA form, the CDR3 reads TGTGCCAGCAGCGCAGGGGACAGCTCTGGAAACACCATATATTTT. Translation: CASSAGDSSGNTIYF.

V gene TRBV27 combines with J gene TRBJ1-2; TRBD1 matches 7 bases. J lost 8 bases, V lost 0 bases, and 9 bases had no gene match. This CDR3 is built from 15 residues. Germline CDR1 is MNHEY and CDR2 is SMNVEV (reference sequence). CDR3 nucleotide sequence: TGTGCCAGCAGTTTATCACGAAGGGGGCTCGAAGGCTACACCTTC. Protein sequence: CASSLSRRGLEGYTF.

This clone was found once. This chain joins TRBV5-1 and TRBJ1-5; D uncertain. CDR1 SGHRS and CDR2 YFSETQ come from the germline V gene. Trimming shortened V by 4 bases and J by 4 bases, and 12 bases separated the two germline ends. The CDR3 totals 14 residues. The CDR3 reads CASSALGPNQPQHF. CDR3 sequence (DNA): TGCGCCAGCAGCGCTTTAGGCCCGAATCAGCCCCAGCATTTT.

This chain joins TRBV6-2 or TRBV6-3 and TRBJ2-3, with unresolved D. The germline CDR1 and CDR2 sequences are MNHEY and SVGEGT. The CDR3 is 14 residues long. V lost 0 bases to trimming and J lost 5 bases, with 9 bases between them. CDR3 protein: CASSYSGFGDTQYF. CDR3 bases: TGTGCCAGCAGTTACTCGGGGTTTGGAGATACGCAGTATTTT.

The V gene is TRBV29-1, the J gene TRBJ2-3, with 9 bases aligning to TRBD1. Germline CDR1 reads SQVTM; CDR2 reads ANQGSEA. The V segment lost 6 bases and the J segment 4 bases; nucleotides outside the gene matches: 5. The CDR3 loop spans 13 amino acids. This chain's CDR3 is CSVNRGQADTQYF. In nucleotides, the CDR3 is TGCAGCGTAAACAGGGGGCAGGCAGATACGCAGTATTTT.

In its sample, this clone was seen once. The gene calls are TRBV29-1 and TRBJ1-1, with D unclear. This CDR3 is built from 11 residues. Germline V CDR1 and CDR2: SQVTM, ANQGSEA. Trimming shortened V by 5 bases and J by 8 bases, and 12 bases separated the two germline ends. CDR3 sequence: CSVRWSLEAFF. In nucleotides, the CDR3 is TGCAGCGTTCGGTGGAGCTTGGAAGCTTTCTTT.

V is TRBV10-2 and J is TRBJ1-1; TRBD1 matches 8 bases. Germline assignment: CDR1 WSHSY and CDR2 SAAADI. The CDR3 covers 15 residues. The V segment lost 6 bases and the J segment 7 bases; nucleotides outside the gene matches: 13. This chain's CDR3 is CASRLPGQALREAFF. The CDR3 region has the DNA TGCGCCAGCAGGCTACCGGGACAGGCATTGCGTGAAGCTTTCTTT.

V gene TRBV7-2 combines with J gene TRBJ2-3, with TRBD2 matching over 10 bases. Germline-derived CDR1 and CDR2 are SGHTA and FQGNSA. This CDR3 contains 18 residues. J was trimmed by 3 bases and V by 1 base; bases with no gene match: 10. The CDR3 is CASSLGRVSGGATDTQYF. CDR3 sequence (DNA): TGTGCCAGCAGCTTAGGGAGGGTAAGCGGGGGGGCGACAGATACGCAGTATTTT.

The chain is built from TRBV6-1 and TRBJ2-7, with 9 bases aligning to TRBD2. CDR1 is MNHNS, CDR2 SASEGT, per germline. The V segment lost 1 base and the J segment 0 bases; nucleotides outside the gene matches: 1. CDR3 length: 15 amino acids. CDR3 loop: CASSEERGASYEQYF. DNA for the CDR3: TGTGCCAGCAGTGAAGAGCGGGGGGCCTCCTACGAGCAGTACTTC.

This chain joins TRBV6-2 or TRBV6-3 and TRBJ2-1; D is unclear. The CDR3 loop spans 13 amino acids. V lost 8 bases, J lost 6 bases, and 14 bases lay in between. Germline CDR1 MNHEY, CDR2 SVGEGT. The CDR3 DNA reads TGTGCCAGCGGCCAAGGGTCAGTCAATGAGCAGTTCTTC. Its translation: CASGQGSVNEQFF.

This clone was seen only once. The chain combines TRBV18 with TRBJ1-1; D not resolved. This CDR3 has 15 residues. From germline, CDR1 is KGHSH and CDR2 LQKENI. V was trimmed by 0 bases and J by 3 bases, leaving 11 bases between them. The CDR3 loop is CASSPPGPGYTEAFF. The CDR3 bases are TGTGCCAGCTCACCACCCGGTCCAGGCTACACTGAAGCTTTCTTT.

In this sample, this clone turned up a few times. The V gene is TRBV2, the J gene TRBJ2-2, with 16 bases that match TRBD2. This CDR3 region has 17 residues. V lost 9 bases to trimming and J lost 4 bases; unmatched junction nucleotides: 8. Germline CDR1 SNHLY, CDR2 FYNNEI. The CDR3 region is CASTGTSGGARTGELFF. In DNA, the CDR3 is TGTGCCAGTACCGGGACTAGCGGGGGGGCGCGCACCGGGGAGCTGTTTTTT.

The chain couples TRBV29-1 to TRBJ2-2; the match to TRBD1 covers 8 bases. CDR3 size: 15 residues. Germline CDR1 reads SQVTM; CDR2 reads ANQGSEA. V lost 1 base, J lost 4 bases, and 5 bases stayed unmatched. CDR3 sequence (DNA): TGCAGCGTTGAAGTTCCGGACAGGGCCACCGGGGAGCTGTTTTTT. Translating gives CSVEVPDRATGELFF.

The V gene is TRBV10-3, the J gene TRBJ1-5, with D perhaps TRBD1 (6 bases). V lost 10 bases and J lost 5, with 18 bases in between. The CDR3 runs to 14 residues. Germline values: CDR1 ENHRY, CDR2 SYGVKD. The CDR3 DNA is TGTGCCACGAAAACGGGGGCCGGGGATCAGCCCCAGCATTTT. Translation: CATKTGAGDQPQHF.

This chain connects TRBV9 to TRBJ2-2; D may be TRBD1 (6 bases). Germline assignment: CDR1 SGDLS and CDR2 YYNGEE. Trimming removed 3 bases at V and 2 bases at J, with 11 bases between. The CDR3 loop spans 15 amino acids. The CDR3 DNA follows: TGTGCCAGCAGCGATCCGGGACACAACACCGGGGAGCTGTTTTTT. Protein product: CASSDPGHNTGELFF.

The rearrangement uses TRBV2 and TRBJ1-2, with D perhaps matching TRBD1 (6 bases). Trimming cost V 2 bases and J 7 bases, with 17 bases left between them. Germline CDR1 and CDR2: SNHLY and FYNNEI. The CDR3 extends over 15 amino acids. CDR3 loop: CASSEPNNRVSGYTF. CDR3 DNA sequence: TGTGCCAGCAGTGAACCTAACAACAGGGTTTCTGGCTACACCTTC.

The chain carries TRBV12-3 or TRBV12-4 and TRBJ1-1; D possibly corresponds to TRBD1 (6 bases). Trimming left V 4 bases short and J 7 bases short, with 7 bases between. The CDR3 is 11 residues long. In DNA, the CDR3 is TGTGCCAGCAGTTACAGGGTTGAAGCTTTCTTT. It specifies CASSYRVEAFF.

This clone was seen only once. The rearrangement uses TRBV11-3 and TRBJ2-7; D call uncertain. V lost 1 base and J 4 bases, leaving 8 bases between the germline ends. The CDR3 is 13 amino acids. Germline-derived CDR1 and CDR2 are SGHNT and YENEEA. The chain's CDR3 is CASSLGWGYEQYF. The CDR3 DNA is TGTGCCAGCAGCTTAGGTTGGGGTTACGAGCAGTACTTC.

This CDR3 reads CASSPQRQGGTDTQYF. In nucleotides, the CDR3 is TGTGCCAGCTCACCGCAGCGGCAGGGGGGAACAGATACGCAGTATTTT. The J gene is TRBJ2-3, the V gene TRBV18, with a tentative D call TRBD1 (7 bases). This CDR3 region has 16 residues. The ends were cut back, 3 bases at V and 3 bases at J, with 16 bases in the middle. CDR1 KGHSH and CDR2 LQKENI come from the germline V gene.

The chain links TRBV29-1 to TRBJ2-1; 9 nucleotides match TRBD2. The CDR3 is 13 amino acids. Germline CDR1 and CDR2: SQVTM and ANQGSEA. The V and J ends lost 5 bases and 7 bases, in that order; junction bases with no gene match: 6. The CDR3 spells CSVRAGGPNEQFF. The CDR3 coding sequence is TGCAGCGTTAGGGCGGGGGGGCCGAATGAGCAGTTCTTC.

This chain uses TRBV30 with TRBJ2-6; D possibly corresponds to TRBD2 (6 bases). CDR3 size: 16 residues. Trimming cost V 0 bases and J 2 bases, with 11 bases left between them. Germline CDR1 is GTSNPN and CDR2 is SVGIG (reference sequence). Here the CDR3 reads CAWSVFGGTGANVLTF. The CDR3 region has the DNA TGTGCCTGGAGTGTATTTGGGGGGACTGGGGCCAACGTCCTGACTTTC.

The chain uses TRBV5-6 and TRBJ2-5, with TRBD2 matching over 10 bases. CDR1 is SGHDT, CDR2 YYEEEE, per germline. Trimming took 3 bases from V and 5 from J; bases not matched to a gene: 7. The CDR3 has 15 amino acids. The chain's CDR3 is CASSSGLAVRETQYF. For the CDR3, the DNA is TGTGCCAGCAGCTCTGGACTAGCGGTCCGGGAGACCCAGTACTTC. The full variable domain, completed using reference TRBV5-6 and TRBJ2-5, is DAGVTQSPTHLIKTRGQQVTLRCSPKSGHDTVSWYQQALGQGPQFIFQYYEEEERQRGNFPDRFSGHQFPNYSSELNVNALLLGDSALYLCASSSGLAVRETQYFGPGTRLLVL.

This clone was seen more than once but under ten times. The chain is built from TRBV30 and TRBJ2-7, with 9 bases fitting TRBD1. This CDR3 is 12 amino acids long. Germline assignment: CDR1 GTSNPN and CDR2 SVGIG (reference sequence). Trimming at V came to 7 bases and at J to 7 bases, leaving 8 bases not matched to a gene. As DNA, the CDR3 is TGTGCCTCACCGGGACAGGGTGAGGAGCAGTACTTC. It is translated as CASPGQGEEQYF.

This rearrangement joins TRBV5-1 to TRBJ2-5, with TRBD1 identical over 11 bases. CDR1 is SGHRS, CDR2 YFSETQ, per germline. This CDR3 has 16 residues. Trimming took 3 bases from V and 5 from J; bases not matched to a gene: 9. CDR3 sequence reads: CASSSSGQGGTETQYF. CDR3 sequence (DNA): TGCGCCAGCAGCTCCTCGGGACAGGGGGGAACTGAGACCCAGTACTTC.

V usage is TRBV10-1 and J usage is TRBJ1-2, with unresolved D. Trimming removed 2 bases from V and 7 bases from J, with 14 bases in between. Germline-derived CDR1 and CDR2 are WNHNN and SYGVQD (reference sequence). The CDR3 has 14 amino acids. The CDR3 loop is CASSEGRDWSGYTF. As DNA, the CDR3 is TGCGCCAGCAGTGAGGGGAGGGATTGGAGTGGCTACACCTTC.

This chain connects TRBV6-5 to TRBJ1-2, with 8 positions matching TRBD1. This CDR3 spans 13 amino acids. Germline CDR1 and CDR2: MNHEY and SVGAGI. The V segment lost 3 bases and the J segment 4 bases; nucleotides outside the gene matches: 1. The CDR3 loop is CASSYQGAYGYTF. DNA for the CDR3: TGTGCCAGCAGTTATCAGGGGGCCTATGGCTACACCTTC.

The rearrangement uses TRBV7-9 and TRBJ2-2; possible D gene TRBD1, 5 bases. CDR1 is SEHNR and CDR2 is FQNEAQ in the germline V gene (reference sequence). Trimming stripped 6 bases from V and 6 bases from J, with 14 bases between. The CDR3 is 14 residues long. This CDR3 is CASRQFRVAGELFF. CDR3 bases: TGTGCCAGCAGACAGTTCAGGGTCGCCGGGGAGCTGTTTTTT. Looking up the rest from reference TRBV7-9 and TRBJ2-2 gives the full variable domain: DTGVSQNPRHKITKRGQNVTFRCDPISEHNRLYWYRQTLGQGPEFLTYFQNEAQLEKSRLLSDRFSAERPKGSFSTLEIQRTEQGDSAMYLCASRQFRVAGELFFGEGSRLTVL.